What follows are 8 T cell receptor beta chains derived from one specimen sequenced in a study of blood T cell repertoires in COVID-19. Data came from immunoSEQ multiplex PCR; TCRdb stores just in-frame clones and leaves some out. This table has 200,000 to 250,000 clones, around 82% appearing once. The sample taken for sequencing was PBMCs or T cells enriched from blood (not recorded which). The receptors originated from a man in his thirties or forties with acute COVID-19.

DNA of the CDR3: TGTGCCAGCAGCGAAGGACTAGGAAGCGGAGAGACCCAGTACTTC. This codes for CASSEGLGSGETQYF. The chain employs TRBV11-3 and TRBJ2-5; 7 nucleotides agree with TRBD2. CDR1 and CDR2 from the germline V gene are SGHNT and YENEEA. Trimming at V came to 5 bases and at J to 4 bases, leaving 10 bases not matched to a gene. The CDR3 runs 15 residues.

The chain couples TRBV12-3 or TRBV12-4 to TRBJ2-1; D gene ambiguous. This CDR3 has 12 amino acids. Trimming left V 5 bases short and J 5 bases short, with 7 bases between. CDR3 residues: CASSDINNEQFF. CDR3 nucleotides: TGTGCCAGCAGTGACATCAACAATGAGCAGTTCTTC.

Points on this clone: Other DNA sequences in this specimen translate into the identical CDR3. The chain combines TRBV9 with TRBJ1-1; D is undetermined. CDR1 and CDR2 (germline): SGDLS, YYNGEE. V lost 0 bases to trimming and J lost 3 bases, with 6 bases between them. CDR3 length: 13 amino acids. The CDR3 sequence is CASSVGGHTEAFF. For the CDR3, the DNA is TGTGCCAGCAGCGTAGGCGGGCACACTGAAGCTTTCTTT.

This clone was counted between two and nine times. Compared with germline, one end of the junction differs, possibly owing to a read error. The rearrangement uses TRBV20-1 and TRBJ1-1, with D tentatively TRBD1 (6 bases). There are 11 residues in the CDR3. The germline CDR1 and CDR2 sequences are DFQATT and SNEGSKA (reference sequence). Here the CDR3 DNA reads TGTAGCGGGAGGGGGGACACTGAAGCTTTCTTT. Translating it yields CSGRGDTEAFF.

This clone came up once. The chain combines TRBV10-3 with TRBJ2-7; TRBD1 matches 11 bases. J lost 4 bases, V lost 3 bases, and 8 bases had no gene match. The germline gives CDR1 ENHRY, CDR2 SYGVKD. The CDR3 has 16 amino acids. CDR3 DNA sequence: TGTGCCATCAGTGATCCCGGACAGGGGGCTGGGTACGAGCAGTACTTC. It codes for CAISDPGQGAGYEQYF.

This clone was observed a single time. The V call is TRBV30, the J call TRBJ1-1, with TRBD1 as a possible D gene (5 bases). Looked up from germline, CDR1 is GTSNPN and CDR2 is SVGIG (reference sequence). The CDR3 extends over 13 amino acids. Trimming cost V 2 bases and J 1 base, with 8 bases left between them. CDR3 sequence reads: CAWSRGSNTEAFF. CDR3 bases: TGTGCCTGGAGTAGGGGTTCGAACACTGAAGCTTTCTTT.

The gene calls are TRBV2 and TRBJ2-3; 8 nucleotides match TRBD2. V was pared by 6 bases and J by 0 bases, with 2 bases of the junction left unmatched. CDR1 and CDR2 (germline): SNHLY, FYNNEI. This CDR3 is built from 14 residues. CDR3 sequence reads: CASRIAGSTDTQYF. CDR3 sequence (DNA): TGTGCCAGCAGAATAGCGGGGAGCACAGATACGCAGTATTTT.

In this sample, this clone turned up once. This same CDR3 is encoded by further DNA sequences in the sample. The J gene is TRBJ1-3, the V gene TRBV11-2; D is perhaps TRBD1 (6 bases). V gave up 1 base and J gave up 3 bases, with 7 bases separating them. Germline values: CDR1 SGHAT, CDR2 FQNNGV. The CDR3 has 14 amino acids. The CDR3 nucleotides are TGTGCCAGCAGCTTAGGACAGGTTGGAAACACCATATATTTT. Translating it yields CASSLGQVGNTIYF.